Below, 2 T cell receptor beta chains from the same sample are listed, as sequenced in a study of T-cell memory formation after mild COVID-19. TCRdb re-derived calls from the 5' RACE reads in MiXCR, one entry per CDR3 protein. This sample has around 300,000 distinct CDR3 sequences, with roughly an eighth found just once. The sequenced material came from PBMCs or a T cell subset sorted from them (not recorded which). Receptors were obtained from a man younger than 30 who had mild COVID-19 (a few samples of this study predate the infection). Cell type and time point are not known.

A few counts support this clonotype. The gene calls are TRBV20-1 and TRBJ2-3; 12 nucleotides line up with TRBD2. Germline CDR1 reads DFQATT; CDR2 reads SNEGSKA (reference sequence). V shed 1 base, J shed 7 bases, and the junction held 3 bases outside the gene matches. The length of the CDR3 is 14 residues. CDR3 DNA sequence: TGCAGTGCTAGAGGACTAGCGGGGGCCTATACGCAGTATTTT. Encoded protein: CSARGLAGAYTQYF.

This chain connects TRBV2 to TRBJ2-7; D unresolved. Trimming pared 4 bases from V and 0 bases from J, leaving 7 bases between. The CDR3 has 13 amino acids. The germline gives CDR1 SNHLY, CDR2 FYNNEI. This chain's CDR3 is CASSGGGSYEQYV. The CDR3 nucleotides are TGTGCCAGCAGTGGAGGCGGCTCCTACGAGCAGTACGTC.